This is a list of T cell receptor beta chains from one sample in a study of T cell clonotyping in hematopoietic cell transplantation. Clones were read by immunoSEQ multiplex PCR, and TCRdb kept only the in-frame ones, dropping some. This table holds more than 15,000 clones, around nine tenths found once. Sequencing was done on a sample of peripheral blood mononuclear cells. The receptors come from a man aged 35 to 55 in good health. Some clones in this sample may be carry-over from other donors' samples. Both conserved end residues are part of each CDR3. D genes are given only for firm matches. Size is omitted from some rows. Given values are once, few, many or a class for expanded clones.

len: 13
j_gene: TRBJ2-2
abundance: .
v_gene: TRBV14
d_gene: .
CDR3nt: TGTGCCAGCAGCCAAGGTCGGGGCGGGGAGCTGTTTTTT
CDR3aa: CASSQGRGGELFF

len: 13
j_gene: TRBJ2-1
abundance: few
v_gene: TRBV27
d_gene: TRBD1
CDR3nt: TGTGCCAGCAGTTTAAATGACAGGGCCTATATGTTCTTC
CDR3aa: CASSLNDRAYMFF

len: 15
j_gene: TRBJ2-5
abundance: .
v_gene: TRBV2
d_gene: TRBD2
CDR3nt: TGTGCCAGCAGTCCTAGCGGGGGGGCCCGGGAGACCCAGTACTTC
CDR3aa: CASSPSGGARETQYF

len: 15
j_gene: TRBJ1-5
abundance: .
v_gene: TRBV7-2
d_gene: .
CDR3nt: TGTGCCAGCAGCTTATATTACAGGGACAATCAGCCCCAGCATTTT
CDR3aa: CASSLYYRDNQPQHF

len: 14
j_gene: TRBJ1-2
abundance: once
v_gene: TRBV6-6
d_gene: TRBD1
CDR3nt: TGTGCCAGCAATAACGAGGGGGCACAACAATACTACACCTTC
CDR3aa: CASNNEGAQQYYTF

len: 14
j_gene: TRBJ1-1
abundance: .
v_gene: TRBV28
d_gene: .
CDR3nt: TGTGCCAGCAGTCCTGTAGGGAAGAACACTGAAGCTTTCTTT
CDR3aa: CASSPVGKNTEAFF

len: 18
j_gene: TRBJ1-2
abundance: .
v_gene: TRBV29-1
d_gene: TRBD1
CDR3nt: TGCAGCGTTGAAGACCCGGACAGGGGGCTATCAATGGACTATGGCTACACCTTC
CDR3aa: CSVEDPDRGLSMDYGYTF

len: 13
j_gene: TRBJ2-7
abundance: .
v_gene: TRBV5-6
d_gene: .
CDR3nt: TGTGCCAGCAGCCCCGACAAAGCCTACGAGCAGTACTTC
CDR3aa: CASSPDKAYEQYF

len: 15
j_gene: TRBJ2-7
abundance: once
v_gene: TRBV7-9
d_gene: .
CDR3nt: TGTGCCAGCAGCTTAAGGCCCGGGGGGCCGGGCGAGCAGTACTTC
CDR3aa: CASSLRPGGPGEQYF

len: 12
j_gene: TRBJ1-2
abundance: .
v_gene: TRBV19
d_gene: .
CDR3nt: TGTGCCAGTAGTTGGTCGGACTATGGCTACACCTTC
CDR3aa: CASSWSDYGYTF

len: 15
j_gene: TRBJ1-2
abundance: .
v_gene: TRBV5-1
d_gene: .
CDR3nt: TGCGCCAGCAGCTTCTCATTACAGGCTAACTATGGCTACACCTTC
CDR3aa: CASSFSLQANYGYTF